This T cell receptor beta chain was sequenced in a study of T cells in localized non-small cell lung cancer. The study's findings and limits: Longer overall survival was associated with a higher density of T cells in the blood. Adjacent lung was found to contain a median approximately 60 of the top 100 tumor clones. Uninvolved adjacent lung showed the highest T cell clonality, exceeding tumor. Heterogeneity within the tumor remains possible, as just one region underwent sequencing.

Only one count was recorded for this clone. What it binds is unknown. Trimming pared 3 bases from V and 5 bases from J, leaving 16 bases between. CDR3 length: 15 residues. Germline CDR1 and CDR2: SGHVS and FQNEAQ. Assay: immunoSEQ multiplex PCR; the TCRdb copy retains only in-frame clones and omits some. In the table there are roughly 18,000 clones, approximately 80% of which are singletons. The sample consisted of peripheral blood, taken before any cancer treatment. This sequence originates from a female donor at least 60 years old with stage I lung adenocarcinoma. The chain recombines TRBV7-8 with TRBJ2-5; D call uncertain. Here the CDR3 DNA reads TGTGCCAGCAGCTTTGGGTACCTAGGGCGGGAGACCCAGTACTTC. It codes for CASSFGYLGRETQYF.